The sequence of this T cell receptor (beta chain) was determined in a study of blood T cell repertoires in COVID-19. This CDR3 has 14 amino acids. Trimming pared 4 bases from V and 6 bases from J, leaving 13 bases between. Germline loops: CDR1 SNHLY, CDR2 FYNNEI. Participant ages covered 18 to 89 years across about 22 US areas. Donors of Cohort 3 who recovered were those that had two negative PCRs, clearance, or symptom resolution. Original analysis: Nucleated cell number was recorded as an estimate derived from reference gene primer amplification. Here immunoSEQ multiplex PCR was the method, and the copy in TCRdb shows in-frame clones only, minus some. V and J calls and clone size are given by that table; D and trimming were obtained from the DNA. The data contain 250,000 to 400,000 clones, 80% to 90% of them singletons.

The receptor was derived from a woman aged 25 to 39 who had recovered from COVID-19. Input material: PBMCs or T cells enriched from blood (not recorded which). The V and J genes are TRBV2 and TRBJ1-5, with D perhaps TRBD1 (5 bases). The CDR3 protein is CASSGGLGSQPQHF. In DNA form, the CDR3 reads TGTGCCAGCAGTGGGGGACTCGGGAGTCAGCCCCAGCATTTT.